This T cell receptor (beta chain) was sequenced in a study of regulatory T cells in long-lasting Graves disease. This clonotype showed up many times. Building the TCR beta libraries relied on iRepertoire HTBI primers, and CDR3 regions underwent Arm-PCR. TCRdb ran MiXCR on the multiplex PCR reads and lists one entry per CDR3 protein. The data show almost 450,000 distinct CDR3 sequences, about 17% seen once. Time point defined: newly diagnosed GD, antithyroid drugs for less than 3 months. TCR sequences were obtained from RNA taken from PBMCs. The CDR3 has 13 amino acids. Germline CDR1 is MNHEY and CDR2 is SMNVEV (reference sequence). V lost 6 bases and J 2 bases, leaving 11 bases between the germline ends. The sample also formed part of further work on T cells in Graves' hyperthyroidism and ophthalmopathy. That report adds: During a first-round RT-PCR of the TCR CDR3, the HTBI primer set was used.

The rearrangement links TRBV27 to TRBJ2-7, with D uncertain. The material was peripheral blood mononuclear cells (PBMCs), obtained at new diagnosis, from a patient treated with antithyroid drugs. The TCR sequence derives from a woman aged 30 to 39 with Graves disease. DNA of the CDR3: TGTGCCAGCAGGGATCTATCAGCCTACGAGCAGTACTTC. Encoded protein: CASRDLSAYEQYF.